This T cell receptor beta chain was captured in a study of T cells in Graves' hyperthyroidism and ophthalmopathy. Amplification of TCR beta CDR3 regions was performed using RNA transcripts as template. In the first-round RT-PCR of the TCR CDR3, the HTBI primer set was used. Via MiXCR, TCRdb re-called the multiplex PCR reads, giving one row per CDR3 protein. This table has about 540,000 distinct CDR3 sequences, 46% appearing once. CDR3 length: 12 residues. V was shortened by 4 bases and J by 6 bases, with 9 bases between the two germline ends. Looked up from germline, CDR1 is MDHEN and CDR2 is SYDVKM. This chain joins TRBV28 and TRBJ1-2; no clear D. Specimen: peripheral blood or thyroid tissue (not recorded which). This TCR was recovered from a woman younger than 35 with Graves' hyperthyroidism. For the CDR3, the DNA is TGTGCCAGCAGTTACGAGGGAAATGGCTACACCTTC. Translation: CASSYEGNGYTF.